One sample yielded the 6 T cell receptor beta chains listed below, sequenced in a study of PD-L1 blockade in urothelial cancer (dated by TCRdb to 2017 to 2019). Receptors were amplified or captured by the immunoSEQ multiplex PCR assay. The source is immuneACCESS, and TCRdb retained only in-frame sequences with V and J called. Part of the clones is not carried over; for the studies checked, unresolved V genes explain less than half of this, and the remainder is unexplained. This sample holds roughly 50,000 clones; around nine tenths were observed only once. The ten top clones hold less than 8% of the sample. The sample here was PBMCs, taken around atezolizumab (anti-PD-L1) treatment. Receptors were obtained from a man aged 60 to 69 with urothelial cancer.

V usage is TRBV7-2 and J usage is TRBJ1-3; 8 bases are shared with TRBD1. This CDR3 comprises 14 residues. Germline values: CDR1 SGHTA, CDR2 FQGNSA. After removal of 7 bases from V and 4 bases from J, the junction contained 6 bases not matched to a gene. CDR3 DNA sequence: TGTGCCAGCACCTACAGGGGGGCGGGAAACACCATATATTTT. It specifies CASTYRGAGNTIYF.

V gene TRBV4-1 combines with J gene TRBJ2-3; D call uncertain. The germline V gene encodes CDR1 MGHRA and CDR2 YSYEKL. V lost 0 bases, J lost 8 bases, and 9 bases lay in between. The CDR3 has 13 residues. DNA for the CDR3: TGCGCCAGCAGCCAAGAAGTGGCAGGTACGCAGTATTTT. Translated, it gives CASSQEVAGTQYF.

This clone was seen a single time. The rearrangement joins TRBV27 to TRBJ1-2; TRBD1 might be the D (6 bases). Looked up from germline, CDR1 is MNHEY and CDR2 is SMNVEV (reference sequence). The CDR3 runs 18 residues. V gave up 3 bases and J gave up 2 bases, with 22 bases separating them. CDR3 residues: CASSFSGGAGSANYGYTF. In nucleotides, the CDR3 is TGTGCCAGCAGTTTTAGTGGGGGGGCAGGGAGTGCGAACTATGGCTACACCTTC.

This chain joins TRBV5-1 and TRBJ1-2; 7 nucleotides line up with TRBD1. The CDR3 sequence is 13 residues long. Germline trimming cut 0 bases from V and 10 bases from J; bases unmatched to any gene: 6. CDR1 SGHRS and CDR2 YFSETQ come from the germline V gene. The CDR3 spells CASSLVQGIHYTF. The CDR3 bases are TGCGCCAGCAGCTTGGTACAGGGGATACACTACACCTTC.

This clone occurred once. This rearrangement joins TRBV15 to TRBJ2-5; the D is unclear. The CDR3 contains 15 residues. Trimming left V 0 bases short and J 1 base short, with 9 bases between. Germline V lookup: CDR1 LNHNV, CDR2 YYDKDF (reference sequence). This CDR3 is CATSRDLQIQETQYF. DNA for the CDR3: TGTGCCACCAGCAGAGATTTACAGATCCAAGAGACCCAGTACTTC.

V and J are TRBV25-1 and TRBJ1-1, with TRBD1 as a possible D gene (5 bases). V dropped 6 bases and J dropped 5 bases, with 13 bases sitting between them. Germline-derived CDR1 and CDR2 are MGHDK and SYGVNS. This CDR3 contains 13 residues. The CDR3 sequence is CASRRGERTEAFF. As DNA, the CDR3 is TGTGCCAGCAGGCGGGGGGAGAGGACTGAAGCTTTCTTT.